A single sample gave rise to the 4 T cell receptor beta chains below, sequenced in a study of T-cell reconstitution after alpha-beta-depleted transplantation in children. A library of TCRbeta sequences, prepared with unique molecular identifiers, was generated. TCRdb processed the PCR reads anew with MiXCR; each CDR3 protein has one entry. The table shows 90,000 to 130,000 distinct CDR3 sequences, with 10% occurring only once. The sequencing used PBMCs from the stem cell graft donor, collected from the stem cell graft. The receptors originated from a human donor who donated a stem cell graft to a child with acute lymphoblastic leukemia.

This clonotype has ten or more counts. This chain uses TRBV5-1 with TRBJ2-1; D may correspond to TRBD1 or TRBD2 (5 bases each). This CDR3 has 14 amino acids. The V and J ends lost 4 bases and 4 bases respectively, with 12 bases between them. Germline CDR1 and CDR2: SGHRS and YFSETQ. CDR3 nucleotide sequence: TGCGCCAGCAGCGGGACCCGCTCTTACAATGAGCAGTTCTTC. Protein sequence: CASSGTRSYNEQFF. Filled out from reference TRBV5-1 and TRBJ2-1, the complete variable domain reads KAGVTQTPRYLIKTRGQQVTLSCSPISGHRSVSWYQQTPGQGLQFLFEYFSETQRNKGNFPGRFSGRQFSNSRSEMNVSTLELGDSALYLCASSGTRSYNEQFFGPGTRLTVL.

This clonotype has at least ten counts. The chain joins TRBV12-3 or TRBV12-4 to TRBJ2-2, with D perhaps matching TRBD1 or TRBD2 (5 bases each). The CDR3 runs 14 residues. V gave up 6 bases and J gave up 9 bases, with 17 bases separating them. CDR3 in DNA: TGTGCCAGCAGGAATACGGGACGCAACCGGGAGCTGTTTTTT. This sequence encodes CASRNTGRNRELFF.

A note on this clonotype: A much larger clonotype is one base distant, so this may be a read error. The V call is TRBV20-1, the J call TRBJ2-7; no firm D call. V was cut by 4 bases and J by 2 bases, with 18 bases left in between. The length of the CDR3 is 15 residues. Germline loops: CDR1 DFQATT, CDR2 SNEGSKA (reference sequence). The DNA of the CDR3 is TGCAGTGCTACAGATTACGCCGCGGTAACCTACGAGCAGTACTTC. Protein: CSATDYAAVTYEQYF.

For this clonotype: A read error may be the cause here, since a much bigger clone is one base away. The chain uses TRBV6-1 and TRBJ2-7; no definite D call. Germline V gene lookup returns CDR1 MNHNS and CDR2 SASEGT. Between the trimmed V and J ends, which lost 6 bases and 5 bases, there was a span of 14 bases. The CDR3 is 13 residues long. CDR3 protein: CASRSTPEDEQYF. The CDR3 DNA follows: TGTGCCAGCAGGTCCACCCCAGAGGACGAGCAGTACTTC.